Presented here are 9 T cell receptor beta chains from one specimen sequenced in a study of cytotoxic CD8 clonotypes in ibrutinib-treated CLL. The data were produced by immunoSEQ multiplex PCR, yet TCRdb's version contains in-frame clones alone and is incomplete. This table has 300,000 or so clones, 67% appearing once. The sample in question was PBMCs, obtained after 36 months of ibrutinib treatment. The receptors originated from a human donor with chronic lymphocytic leukemia.

This clone appeared a single time. This chain links TRBV4-3 with TRBJ2-2, with TRBD2 identical over 15 bases. J lost 5 bases, V lost 4 bases, and 5 bases had no gene match. The length of the CDR3 is 17 residues. CDR1 is LGHNA, CDR2 YSLEER, per germline. The CDR3 DNA reads TGCGCCAGCAGCCCGGGACTAGCGGGAGGAAGGACCGGGGAGCTGTTTTTT. Protein sequence: CASSPGLAGGRTGELFF.

The table lists this clone with a few counts. This chain joins TRBV6-1 and TRBJ2-3, with D uncertain. CDR1 and CDR2 (germline): MNHNS, SASEGT. The CDR3 has 14 residues. Deletions cut 2 bases from V and 0 bases from J, with 6 bases between. CDR3 bases: TGTGCCAGCAGTGAAAAGTCTAGCACAGATACGCAGTATTTT. Translating gives CASSEKSSTDTQYF.

V is TRBV7-2 and J is TRBJ1-3; D is ambiguous. The CDR3 runs to 11 residues. V was shortened by 1 base and J by 5 bases, with 0 bases between the two germline ends. Germline CDR1 and CDR2: SGHTA and FQGNSA. Here the CDR3 reads CASSLGNTIYF. Here the CDR3 DNA reads TGTGCCAGCAGCTTAGGAAACACCATATATTTT.

The J gene is TRBJ2-7, the V gene TRBV7-6; TRBD1 aligns across 10 bases. Germline V gene lookup returns CDR1 SGHVS and CDR2 FNYEAQ. V gave up 3 bases and J gave up 7 bases; unmatched junction bases: 3. This CDR3 has 13 residues. CDR3 protein: CASSFGDRGEQYF. The CDR3 DNA reads as TGTGCCAGCAGCTTTGGGGACAGGGGAGAGCAGTACTTC.

This clone was seen more than once but under ten times. The V gene is TRBV19, the J gene TRBJ2-1; weak D call: TRBD2 (6 bases). With 4 bases removed from V and 6 bases from J, the gap between germline ends came to 13 bases. CDR3 length: 14 residues. Germline-derived CDR1 and CDR2 are LNHDA and SQIVND (reference sequence). CDR3 residues: CASSRDGGANEQFF. The CDR3 bases are TGTGCCAGTAGTAGGGATGGCGGGGCCAATGAGCAGTTCTTC.

The rearrangement joins TRBV2 to TRBJ2-3; D is undetermined. The CDR3 has 14 residues. Per the germline V gene, CDR1 is SNHLY and CDR2 is FYNNEI. The V end lost 0 bases, the J end lost 4 bases, and 8 bases lay between the germline ends. The CDR3 loop is CASSEARGADTQYF. The CDR3 nucleotides read TGTGCCAGCAGTGAAGCGCGCGGTGCAGATACGCAGTATTTT.

This clone showed up just a few times. V and J are TRBV5-1 and TRBJ2-5, with unresolved D. The V and J ends lost 0 bases and 3 bases respectively, with 9 bases between them. This CDR3 is 14 amino acids long. Germline V gene data show CDR1 as SGHRS and CDR2 as YFSETQ. The CDR3 sequence is CASSLAHMEETQYF. The DNA for the CDR3 is TGCGCCAGCAGCTTGGCTCACATGGAAGAGACCCAGTACTTC.

This chain uses TRBV7-9 with TRBJ2-5; D not resolved. V was pared by 2 bases and J by 3 bases, with 10 bases between. Germline-derived CDR1 and CDR2 are SEHNR and FQNEAQ (reference sequence). This CDR3 region has 14 residues. DNA for the CDR3: TGTGCCAGCAGCTTATTACAATCAAAAGAGACCCAGTACTTC. Translation: CASSLLQSKETQYF. The full variable domain, completed using reference TRBV7-9 and TRBJ2-5, is DTGVSQNPRHKITKRGQNVTFRCDPISEHNRLYWYRQTLGQGPEFLTYFQNEAQLEKSRLLSDRFSAERPKGSFSTLEIQRTEQGDSAMYLCASSLLQSKETQYFGPGTRLLVL.

The chain is built from TRBV5-1 and TRBJ2-7; D is ambiguous. Germline lookup yields CDR1 SGHRS and CDR2 YFSETQ. V lost 0 bases and J 3 bases, leaving 10 bases between the germline ends. The CDR3 contains 14 residues. The CDR3 here is CASSLEGPLYEQYF. The CDR3 DNA reads TGCGCCAGCAGCTTGGAAGGCCCACTCTACGAGCAGTACTTC.